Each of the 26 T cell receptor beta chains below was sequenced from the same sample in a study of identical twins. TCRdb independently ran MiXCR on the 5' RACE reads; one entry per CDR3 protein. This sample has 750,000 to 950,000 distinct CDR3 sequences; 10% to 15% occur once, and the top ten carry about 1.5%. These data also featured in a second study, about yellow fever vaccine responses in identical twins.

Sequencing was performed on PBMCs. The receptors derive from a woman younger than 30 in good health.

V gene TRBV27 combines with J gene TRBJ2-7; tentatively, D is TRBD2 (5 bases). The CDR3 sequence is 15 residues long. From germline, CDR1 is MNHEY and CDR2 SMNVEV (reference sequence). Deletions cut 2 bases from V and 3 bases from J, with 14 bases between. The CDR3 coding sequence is TGTGCCAGCAGTTTAGTGACTACCCAAGGCTACGAGCAGTACTTC. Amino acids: CASSLVTTQGYEQYF.

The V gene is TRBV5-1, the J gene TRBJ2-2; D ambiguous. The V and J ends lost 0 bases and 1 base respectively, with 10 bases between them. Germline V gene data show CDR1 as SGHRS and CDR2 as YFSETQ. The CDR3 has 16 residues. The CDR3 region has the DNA TGCGCCAGCAGCTTGGAGGATACGATGAACACCGGGGAGCTGTTTTTT. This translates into CASSLEDTMNTGELFF.

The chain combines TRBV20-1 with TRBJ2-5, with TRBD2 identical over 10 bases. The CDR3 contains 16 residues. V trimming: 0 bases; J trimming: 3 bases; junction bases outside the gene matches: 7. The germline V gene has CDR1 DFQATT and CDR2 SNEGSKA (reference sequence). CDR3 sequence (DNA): TGCAGTGCTAGAGATTCTAGCGGGAGTCTTAAAGAGACCCAGTACTTC. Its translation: CSARDSSGSLKETQYF.

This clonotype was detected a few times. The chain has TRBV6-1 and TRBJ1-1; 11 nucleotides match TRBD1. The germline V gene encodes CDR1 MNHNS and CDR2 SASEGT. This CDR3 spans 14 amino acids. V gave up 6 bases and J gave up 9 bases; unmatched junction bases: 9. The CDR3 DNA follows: TGTGCCAGCAGGGACCGGGACAGGGGGTCGAAAGCTTTCTTT. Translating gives CASRDRDRGSKAFF.

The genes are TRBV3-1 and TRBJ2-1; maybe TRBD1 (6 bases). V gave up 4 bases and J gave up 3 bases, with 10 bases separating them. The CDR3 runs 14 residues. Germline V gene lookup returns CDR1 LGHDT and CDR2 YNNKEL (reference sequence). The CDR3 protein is CASSRQDSYNEQFF. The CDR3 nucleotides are TGTGCCAGCAGCCGTCAGGACAGCTACAATGAGCAGTTCTTC.

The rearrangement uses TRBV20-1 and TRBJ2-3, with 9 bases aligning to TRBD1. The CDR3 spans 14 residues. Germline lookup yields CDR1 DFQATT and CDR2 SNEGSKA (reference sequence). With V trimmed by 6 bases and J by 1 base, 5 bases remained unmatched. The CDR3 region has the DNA TGCAGTGCGAGCCGGGACAGGGGCACAGATACGCAGTATTTT. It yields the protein CSASRDRGTDTQYF.

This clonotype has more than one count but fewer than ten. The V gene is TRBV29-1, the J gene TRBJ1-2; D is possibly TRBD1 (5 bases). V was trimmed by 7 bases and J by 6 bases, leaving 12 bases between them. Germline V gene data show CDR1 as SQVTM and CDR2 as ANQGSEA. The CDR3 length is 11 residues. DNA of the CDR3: TGCAGCGGGGGACGGGAGGATGGCTACACCTTC. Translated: CSGGREDGYTF.

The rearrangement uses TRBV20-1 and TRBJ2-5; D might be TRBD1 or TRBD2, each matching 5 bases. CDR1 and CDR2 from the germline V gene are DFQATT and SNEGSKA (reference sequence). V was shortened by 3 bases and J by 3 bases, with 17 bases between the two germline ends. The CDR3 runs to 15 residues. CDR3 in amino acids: CSASGATGDEETQYF. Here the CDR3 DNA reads TGCAGTGCTAGTGGGGCGACCGGGGACGAAGAGACCCAGTACTTC.

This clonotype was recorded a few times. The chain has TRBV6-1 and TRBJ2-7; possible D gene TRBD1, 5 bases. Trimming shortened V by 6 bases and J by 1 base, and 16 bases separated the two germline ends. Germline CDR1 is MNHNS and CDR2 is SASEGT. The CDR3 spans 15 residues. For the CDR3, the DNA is TGTGCCAGCAGATCAATCGGACAAAAATCCTACGAGCAGTACTTC. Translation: CASRSIGQKSYEQYF.

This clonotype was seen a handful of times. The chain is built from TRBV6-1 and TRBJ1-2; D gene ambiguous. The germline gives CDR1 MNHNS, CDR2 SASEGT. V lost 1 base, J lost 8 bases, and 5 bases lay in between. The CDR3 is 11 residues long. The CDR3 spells CASSEVRGYTF. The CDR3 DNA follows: TGTGCCAGCAGTGAAGTGCGGGGCTACACCTTC.

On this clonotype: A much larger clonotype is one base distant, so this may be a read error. In nucleotides, the CDR3 is TGCGCCAGAAGTGTAACGGGAGAAACCGGGGAGCTGTTTTTT. It translates to CARSVTGETGELFF. The chain carries TRBV10-2 and TRBJ2-2, with D possibly being TRBD2 (6 bases). Germline CDR1 WSHSY, CDR2 SAAADI. The length of the CDR3 is 14 residues.

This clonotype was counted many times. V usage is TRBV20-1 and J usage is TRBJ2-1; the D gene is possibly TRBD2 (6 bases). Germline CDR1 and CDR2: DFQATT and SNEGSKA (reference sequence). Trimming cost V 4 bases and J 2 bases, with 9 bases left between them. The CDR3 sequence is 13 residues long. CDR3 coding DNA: TGCAGTGCTAATAGCGGTACCTACAATGAGCAGTTCTTC. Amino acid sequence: CSANSGTYNEQFF.

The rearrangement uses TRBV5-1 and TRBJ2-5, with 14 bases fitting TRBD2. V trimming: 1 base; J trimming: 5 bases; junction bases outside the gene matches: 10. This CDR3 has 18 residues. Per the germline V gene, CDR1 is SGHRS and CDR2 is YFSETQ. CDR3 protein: CASSLTPGLAGGWETQYF. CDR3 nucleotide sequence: TGCGCCAGCAGCTTGACCCCTGGACTAGCGGGGGGCTGGGAGACCCAGTACTTC.

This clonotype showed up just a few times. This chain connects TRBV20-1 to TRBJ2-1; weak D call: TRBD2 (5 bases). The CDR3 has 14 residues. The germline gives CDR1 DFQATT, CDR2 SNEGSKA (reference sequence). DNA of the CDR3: TGCAGCTCAGGCGGAGGCCCCCCCTTCAATGAGCAGTTCTTC. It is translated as CSSGGGPPFNEQFF.

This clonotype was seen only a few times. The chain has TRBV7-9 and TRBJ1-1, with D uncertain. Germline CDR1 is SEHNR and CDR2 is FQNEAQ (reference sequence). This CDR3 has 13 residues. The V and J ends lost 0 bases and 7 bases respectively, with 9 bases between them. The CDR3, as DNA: TGTGCCAGCAGCTTAGCTGTCAAGGATGAAGCTTTCTTT. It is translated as CASSLAVKDEAFF. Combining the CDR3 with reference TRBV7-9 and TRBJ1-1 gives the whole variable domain DTGVSQNPRHKITKRGQNVTFRCDPISEHNRLYWYRQTLGQGPEFLTYFQNEAQLEKSRLLSDRFSAERPKGSFSTLEIQRTEQGDSAMYLCASSLAVKDEAFFGQGTRLTVV.

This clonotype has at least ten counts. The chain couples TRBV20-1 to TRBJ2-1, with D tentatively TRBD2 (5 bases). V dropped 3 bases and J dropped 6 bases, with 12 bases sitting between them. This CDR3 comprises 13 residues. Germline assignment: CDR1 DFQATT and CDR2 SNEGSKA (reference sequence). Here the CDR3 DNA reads TGCAGTGCTAGCCCCCCTAGCACCAATGAGCAGTTCTTC. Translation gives CSASPPSTNEQFF.

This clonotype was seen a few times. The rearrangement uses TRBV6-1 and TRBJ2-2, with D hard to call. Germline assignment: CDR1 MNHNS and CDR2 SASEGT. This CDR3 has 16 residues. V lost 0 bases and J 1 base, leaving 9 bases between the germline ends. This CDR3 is CASSEALRMNTGELFF. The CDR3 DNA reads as TGTGCCAGCAGTGAAGCGCTACGGATGAACACCGGGGAGCTGTTTTTT.

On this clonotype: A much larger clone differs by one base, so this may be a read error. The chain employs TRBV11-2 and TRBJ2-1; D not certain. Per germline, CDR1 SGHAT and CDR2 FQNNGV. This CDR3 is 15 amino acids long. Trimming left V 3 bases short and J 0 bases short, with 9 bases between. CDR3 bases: TGTGCCAGCAGCTTCCATCCAAGCTCCTACAATGAGCAGTTCTTC. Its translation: CASSFHPSSYNEQFF.

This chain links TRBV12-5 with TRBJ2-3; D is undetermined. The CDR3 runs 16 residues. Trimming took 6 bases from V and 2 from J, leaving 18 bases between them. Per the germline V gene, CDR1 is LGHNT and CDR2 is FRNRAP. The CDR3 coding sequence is TGTGCTAGTGGGCCCGGTTTGGTGGGGAACACAGATACGCAGTATTTT. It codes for CASGPGLVGNTDTQYF.

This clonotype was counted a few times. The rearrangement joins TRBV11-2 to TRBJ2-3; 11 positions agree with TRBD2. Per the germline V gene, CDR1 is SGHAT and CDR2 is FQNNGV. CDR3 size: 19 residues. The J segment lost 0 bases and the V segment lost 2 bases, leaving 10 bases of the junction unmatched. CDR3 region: CASSLRGKTSGDSTDTQYF. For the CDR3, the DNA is TGTGCCAGCAGCTTAAGGGGGAAGACTAGCGGGGACAGCACAGATACGCAGTATTTT.

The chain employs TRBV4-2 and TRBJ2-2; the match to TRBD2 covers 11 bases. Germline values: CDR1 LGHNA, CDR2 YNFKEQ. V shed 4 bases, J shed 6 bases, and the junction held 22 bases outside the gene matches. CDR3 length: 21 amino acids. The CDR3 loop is CASSRRLAGRDSGFRSGELFF. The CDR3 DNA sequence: TGTGCCAGCAGCCGGAGACTAGCGGGGAGAGACTCGGGTTTTCGGTCCGGGGAGCTGTTTTTT.

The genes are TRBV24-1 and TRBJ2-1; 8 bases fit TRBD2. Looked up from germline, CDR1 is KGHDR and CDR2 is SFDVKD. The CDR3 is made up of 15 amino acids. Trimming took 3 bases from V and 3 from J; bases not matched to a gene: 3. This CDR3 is CATSDRAGVYNEQFF. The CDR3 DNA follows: TGTGCCACCAGTGATCGAGCGGGAGTCTACAATGAGCAGTTCTTC.

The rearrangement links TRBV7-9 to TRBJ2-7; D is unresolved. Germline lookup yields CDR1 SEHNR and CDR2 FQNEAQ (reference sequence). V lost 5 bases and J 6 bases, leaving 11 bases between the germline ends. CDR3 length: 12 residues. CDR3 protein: CASSIGRGEQYF. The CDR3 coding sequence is TGTGCCAGCAGCATAGGACGCGGCGAGCAGTACTTC.

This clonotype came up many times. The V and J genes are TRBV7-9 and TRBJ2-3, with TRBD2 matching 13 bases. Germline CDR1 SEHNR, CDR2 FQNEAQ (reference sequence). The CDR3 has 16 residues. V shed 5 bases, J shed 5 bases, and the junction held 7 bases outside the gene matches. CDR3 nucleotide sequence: TGTGCCAGCAGCCCGACTAGCGGGAGGACAATAGATACGCAGTATTTT. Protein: CASSPTSGRTIDTQYF.

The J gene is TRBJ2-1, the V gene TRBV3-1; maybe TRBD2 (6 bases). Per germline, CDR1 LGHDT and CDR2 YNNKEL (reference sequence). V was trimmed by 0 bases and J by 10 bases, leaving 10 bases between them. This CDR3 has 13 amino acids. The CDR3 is CASSQEPRGEQFF. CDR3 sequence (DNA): TGTGCCAGCAGCCAAGAACCTCGGGGGGAGCAGTTCTTC.

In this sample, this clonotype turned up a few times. The CDR3 DNA sequence: TGTGCCAGCAGTGAAAAGTCAGGGATAGCTAAAAACATTCAGTACTTC. As protein: CASSEKSGIAKNIQYF. This chain uses TRBV2 with TRBJ2-4; tentatively, D is TRBD1 (5 bases). The V end lost 2 bases, the J end lost 4 bases, and 15 bases lay between the germline ends. The CDR3 consists of 16 residues. CDR1 is SNHLY, CDR2 FYNNEI, per germline.